Each of the 6 T cell receptor beta chains below was sequenced from the same sample in a study of identical twins. MiXCR, run by TCRdb on the 5' RACE reads, gives a single entry per CDR3 protein. The sample comprises approximately 220,000 distinct CDR3 sequences, roughly 7.5% of which are singletons, and less than 2% rests with the top ten. These sequences were also reported in another study, on yellow fever vaccine responses in identical twins.

The sample was memory (CD45RO+) T cells sorted from blood. Source of these receptors: a woman younger than 35 in good health.

This clonotype was recorded a few times. The chain has TRBV11-1 and TRBJ2-7; no clear D gene. The CDR3 has 13 residues. The germline gives CDR1 SGHAT, CDR2 FQDESV (reference sequence). The V gene lost 8 bases and the J gene lost 9 bases, with 20 bases spanning the gap. The CDR3 reads CASGDLSPPGQYF. Here the CDR3 DNA reads TGTGCCAGCGGAGACCTTAGTCCGCCCGGGCAGTACTTC.

This clonotype has a count of ten or more. The genes are TRBV7-9 and TRBJ1-1, with D unresolved. Germline CDR1 is SEHNR and CDR2 is FQNEAQ (reference sequence). V was pared by 6 bases and J by 3 bases, with 11 bases between. The CDR3 extends over 13 amino acids. In nucleotides, the CDR3 is TGTGCCAGCAGGCCAGAGTCGGACACTGAAGCTTTCTTT. This encodes CASRPESDTEAFF.

This clonotype has only a few counts. The chain recombines TRBV6-1 with TRBJ2-3; TRBD2 aligns across 14 bases. The CDR3 is 16 residues long. V was pared by 6 bases and J by 2 bases, with 4 bases of the junction left unmatched. Germline lookup yields CDR1 MNHNS and CDR2 SASEGT. The CDR3 DNA reads as TGTGCCAGCAGGCGGGGACTAGCGGGGGACACAGATACGCAGTATTTT. Amino acids: CASRRGLAGDTDTQYF.

The chain recombines TRBV18 with TRBJ2-7, with D unclear. CDR1 is KGHSH, CDR2 LQKENI, per germline. Trimming took 0 bases from V and 4 from J, leaving 7 bases between them. The CDR3 spans 13 residues. CDR3 sequence reads: CASSPPPLYEQYF. Here the CDR3 DNA reads TGTGCCAGCTCACCACCCCCTCTTTACGAGCAGTACTTC.

This clonotype was seen at least ten times. The rearrangement links TRBV6-1 to TRBJ1-5; TRBD1 agrees at 9 bases. This CDR3 is 13 amino acids long. After removal of 7 bases from V and 7 bases from J, the junction contained 5 bases not matched to a gene. Germline assignment: CDR1 MNHNS and CDR2 SASEGT. This CDR3 is CASTPDRGQPQHF. The CDR3 DNA reads as TGTGCCAGCACCCCAGACAGGGGGCAGCCCCAGCATTTT.

With regard to this clonotype: Just one base apart from a much larger clone, this may be a read error. V gene TRBV20-1 combines with J gene TRBJ1-3; 7 nucleotides match TRBD1. The junction had 8 bases not matched to a gene; V was cut back by 7 bases and J by 8 bases. The CDR3 totals 12 residues. Germline V gene data show CDR1 as DFQATT and CDR2 as SNEGSKA (reference sequence). The CDR3 DNA sequence: TGCAGTGATACCTACAGGGGAGACACCATATATTTT. Protein sequence: CSDTYRGDTIYF.